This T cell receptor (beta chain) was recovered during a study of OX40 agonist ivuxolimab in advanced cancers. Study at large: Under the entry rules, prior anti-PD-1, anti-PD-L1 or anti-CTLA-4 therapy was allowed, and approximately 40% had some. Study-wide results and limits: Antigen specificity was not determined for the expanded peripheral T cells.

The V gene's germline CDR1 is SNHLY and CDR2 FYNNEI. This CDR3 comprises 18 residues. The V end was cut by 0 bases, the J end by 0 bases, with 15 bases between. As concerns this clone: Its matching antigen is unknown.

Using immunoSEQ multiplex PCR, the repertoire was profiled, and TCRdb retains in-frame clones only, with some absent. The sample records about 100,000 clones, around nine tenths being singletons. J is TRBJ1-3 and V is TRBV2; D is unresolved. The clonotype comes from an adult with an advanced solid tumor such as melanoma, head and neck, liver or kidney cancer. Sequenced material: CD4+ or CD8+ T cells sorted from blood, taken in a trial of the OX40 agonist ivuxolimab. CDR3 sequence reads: CASSEALRLLSSGNTIYF. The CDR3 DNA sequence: TGTGCCAGCAGTGAAGCGCTTCGGCTCCTCAGCTCTGGAAACACCATATATTTT.